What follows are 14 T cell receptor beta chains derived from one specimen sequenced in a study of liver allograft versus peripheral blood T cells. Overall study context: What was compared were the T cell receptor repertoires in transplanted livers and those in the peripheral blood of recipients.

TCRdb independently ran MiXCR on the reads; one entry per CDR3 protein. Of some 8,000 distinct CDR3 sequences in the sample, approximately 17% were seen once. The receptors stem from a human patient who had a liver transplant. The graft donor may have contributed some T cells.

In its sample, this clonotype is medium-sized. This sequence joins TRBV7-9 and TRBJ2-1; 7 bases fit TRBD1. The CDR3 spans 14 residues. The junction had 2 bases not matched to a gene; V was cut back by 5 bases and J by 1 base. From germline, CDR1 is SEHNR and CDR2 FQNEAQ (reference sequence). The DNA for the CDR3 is TGTGCCAGCAGCCAGGACAGGTCCTACAATGAGCAGTTCTTC. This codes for CASSQDRSYNEQFF.

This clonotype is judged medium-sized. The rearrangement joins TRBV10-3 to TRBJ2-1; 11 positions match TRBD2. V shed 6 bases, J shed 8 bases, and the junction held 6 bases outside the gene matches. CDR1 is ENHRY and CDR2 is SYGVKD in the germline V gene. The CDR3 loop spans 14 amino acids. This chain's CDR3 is CAIRGGTSGDEQFF. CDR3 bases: TGTGCCATCAGGGGAGGGACTAGCGGCGATGAGCAGTTCTTC.

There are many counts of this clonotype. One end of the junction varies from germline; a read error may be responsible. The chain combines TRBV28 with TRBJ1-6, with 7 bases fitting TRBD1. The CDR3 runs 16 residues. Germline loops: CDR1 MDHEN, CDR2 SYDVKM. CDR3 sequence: CASRAESQGDNTPLHF. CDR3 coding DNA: TGTGCCAGCAGGGCCGAATCTCAGGGGGATAATACACCCCTCCACTTT.

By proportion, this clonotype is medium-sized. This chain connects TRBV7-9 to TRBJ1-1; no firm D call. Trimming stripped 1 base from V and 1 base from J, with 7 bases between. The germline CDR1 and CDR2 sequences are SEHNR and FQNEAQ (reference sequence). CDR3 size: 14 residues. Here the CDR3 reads CASSLGTRNTEAFF. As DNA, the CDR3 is TGTGCCAGCAGCTTAGGTACACGGAACACTGAAGCTTTCTTT.

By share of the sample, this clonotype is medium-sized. CDR3 protein: CASSLIASHNSPLHF. Here the CDR3 DNA reads TGTGCCAGCAGCTTAATTGCCAGCCATAATTCACCCCTCCACTTT. V and J are TRBV7-2 and TRBJ1-6; D remains ambiguous. Germline CDR1 and CDR2: SGHTA and FQGNSA. This CDR3 contains 15 residues. V was shortened by 2 bases and J by 5 bases, with 10 bases between the two germline ends.

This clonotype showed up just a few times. CDR3 amino acids: CASSFGEGPLHF. CDR3 DNA: TGTGCCAGCAGTTTCGGGGAAGGGCCCCTCCACTTT. This chain uses TRBV12-3 or TRBV12-4 with TRBJ1-6, with D unresolved. The CDR3 totals 12 residues. The ends were cut back, 3 bases at V and 13 bases at J, with 10 bases in the middle.

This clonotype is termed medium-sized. The CDR3 reads CASSGLTGDEKLFF. In DNA form, the CDR3 reads TGTGCCAGCAGTGGGTTAACAGGGGATGAAAAACTGTTTTTT. The rearrangement uses TRBV6-1 and TRBJ1-4; 7 positions match TRBD1. V gave up 4 bases and J gave up 6 bases; unmatched junction bases: 5. Germline CDR1 and CDR2: MNHNS and SASEGT. The CDR3 is 14 residues long.

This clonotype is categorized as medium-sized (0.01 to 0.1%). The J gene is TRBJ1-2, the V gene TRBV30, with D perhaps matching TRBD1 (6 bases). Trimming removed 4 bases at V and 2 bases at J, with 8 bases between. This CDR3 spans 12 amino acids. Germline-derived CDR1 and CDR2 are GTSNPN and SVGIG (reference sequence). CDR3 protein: CAWTGGNYGYTF. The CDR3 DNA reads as TGTGCCTGGACCGGGGGCAACTATGGCTACACCTTC.

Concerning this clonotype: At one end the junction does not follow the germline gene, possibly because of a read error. CDR3 coding DNA: TGTGCCAGCCGGGGAAACACCATGTATTTT. The encoded protein is CASRGNTMYF. J is TRBJ1-3 and V is TRBV28; D ambiguous. This CDR3 contains 10 residues. CDR1 is MDHEN, CDR2 SYDVKM, per germline.

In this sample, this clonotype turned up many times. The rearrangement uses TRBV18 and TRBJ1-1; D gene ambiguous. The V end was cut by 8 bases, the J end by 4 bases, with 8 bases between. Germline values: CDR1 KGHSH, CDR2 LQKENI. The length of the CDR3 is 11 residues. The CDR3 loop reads CASLASTEAFF. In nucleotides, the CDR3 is TGTGCCAGCCTGGCGAGCACTGAAGCTTTCTTT.

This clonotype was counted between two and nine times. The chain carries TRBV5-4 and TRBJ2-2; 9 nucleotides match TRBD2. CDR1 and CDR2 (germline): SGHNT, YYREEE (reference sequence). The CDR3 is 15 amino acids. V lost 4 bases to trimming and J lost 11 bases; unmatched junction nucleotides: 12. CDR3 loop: CASSPRGSGRSELFF. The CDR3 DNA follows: TGTGCCAGCAGCCCTCGAGGTAGCGGGAGAAGTGAGCTGTTTTTT.

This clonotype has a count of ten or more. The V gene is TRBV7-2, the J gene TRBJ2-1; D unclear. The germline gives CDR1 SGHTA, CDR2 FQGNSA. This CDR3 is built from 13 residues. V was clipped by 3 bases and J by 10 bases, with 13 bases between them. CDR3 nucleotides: TGTGCCAGCAGCTTTGGTGAGGTTACCGAGCAGTTCTTC. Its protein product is CASSFGEVTEQFF.

CDR3 protein: CACRLGPTADYGYTF. The CDR3, as DNA: TGTGCCTGCCGGCTGGGACCTACGGCGGACTATGGCTACACCTTC. V is TRBV12-3 or TRBV12-4 and J is TRBJ1-2, with a possible D match to TRBD1 (5 bases). Trimming took 11 bases from V and 3 from J, leaving 22 bases between them. This CDR3 spans 15 amino acids.

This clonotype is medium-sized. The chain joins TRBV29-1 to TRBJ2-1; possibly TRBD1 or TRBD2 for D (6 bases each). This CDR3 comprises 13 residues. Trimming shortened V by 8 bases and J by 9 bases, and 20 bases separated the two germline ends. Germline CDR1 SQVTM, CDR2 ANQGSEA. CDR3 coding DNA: TGCAGCTCCGGGGGACATAAGGGTCTTGAGCAGTTCTTC. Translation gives CSSGGHKGLEQFF.